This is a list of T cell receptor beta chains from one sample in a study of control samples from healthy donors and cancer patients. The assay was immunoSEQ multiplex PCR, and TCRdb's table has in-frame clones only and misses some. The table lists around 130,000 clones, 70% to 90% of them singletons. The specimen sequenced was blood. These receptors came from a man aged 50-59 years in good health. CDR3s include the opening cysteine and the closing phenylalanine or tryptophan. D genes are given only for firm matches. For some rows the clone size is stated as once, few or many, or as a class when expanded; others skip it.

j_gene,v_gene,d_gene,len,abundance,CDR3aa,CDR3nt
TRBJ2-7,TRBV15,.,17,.,CATSRALGRRRFYEQYF,TGTGCCACCAGCAGAGCTCTCGGCAGGCGCCGTTTTTACGAGCAGTACTTC
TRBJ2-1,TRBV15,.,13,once,CATSRAFYNEQFF,TGTGCCACCAGCAGGGCATTTTACAATGAGCAGTTCTTC
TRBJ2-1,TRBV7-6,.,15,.,CASSIAGPSYNEQFF,TGTGCCAGCAGCATCGCCGGACCCTCCTACAATGAGCAGTTCTTC
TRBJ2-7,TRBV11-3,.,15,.,CASSLGQVAGPEQYF,TGTGCCAGCAGCTTAGGACAGGTCGCGGGCCCCGAGCAGTACTTC
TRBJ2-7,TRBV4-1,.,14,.,CASSQDLRLYEQYF,TGCGCCAGCAGCCAAGATCTTCGGCTCTACGAGCAGTACTTC
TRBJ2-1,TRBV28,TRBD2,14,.,CASSRGGPYNEQFF,TGTGCCAGCAGTCGGGGGGGCCCTTACAATGAGCAGTTCTTC
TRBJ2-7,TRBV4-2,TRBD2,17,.,CASSLLGTYSTSDEQYF,TGTGCCAGCAGCCTCTTGGGCACTTACTCGACTAGCGACGAGCAGTACTTC
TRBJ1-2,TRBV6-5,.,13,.,CASSYVQNYGYTF,TGTGCCAGCAGTTATGTACAGAACTATGGCTACACCTTC
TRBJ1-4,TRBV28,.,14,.,CASSTRIGQEKLFF,TGTGCCAGCAGTACGCGGATTGGTCAAGAAAAACTGTTTTTT
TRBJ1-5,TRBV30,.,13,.,CAWREQGGQPQHF,TGTGCCTGGAGGGAACAGGGTGGTCAGCCCCAGCATTTT
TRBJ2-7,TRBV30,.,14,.,CAWSRGGSSYEQYF,TGTGCCTGGAGTCGAGGGGGAAGCTCCTACGAGCAGTACTTC
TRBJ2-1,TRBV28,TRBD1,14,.,CASSFRTGWTEQFF,TGTGCCAGCAGTTTCCGGACAGGGTGGACTGAGCAGTTCTTC
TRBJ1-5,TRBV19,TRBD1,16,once,CASRGQFKPGEQPQHF,TGTGCCAGTAGGGGACAGTTCAAACCCGGGGAGCAGCCCCAGCATTTT
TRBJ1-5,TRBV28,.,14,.,CASRRAFDNQPQHF,TGTGCCAGCCGCCGAGCTTTCGACAATCAGCCCCAGCATTTT
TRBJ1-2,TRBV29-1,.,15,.,CSVEGAPQGRGGYTF,TGCAGCGTTGAAGGCGCCCCGCAGGGAAGGGGAGGCTACACCTTC
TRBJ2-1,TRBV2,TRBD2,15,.,CASSEGGLAGNEQFF,TGTGCCAGCAGTGAAGGGGGACTAGCGGGGAATGAGCAGTTCTTC
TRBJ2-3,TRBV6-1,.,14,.,CASSEVGGVDTQYF,TGTGCCAGCAGTGAAGTCGGGGGAGTAGATACGCAGTATTTT
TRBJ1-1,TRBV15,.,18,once,CATSRVILGRRMNTEAFF,TGTGCCACCAGCAGAGTCATATTGGGCAGACGCATGAACACTGAAGCTTTCTTT
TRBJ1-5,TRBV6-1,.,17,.,CASSDPGLTSLLRPQHF,TGTGCCAGCAGTGATCCGGGCCTAACCTCGTTGCTCAGGCCCCAGCATTTT
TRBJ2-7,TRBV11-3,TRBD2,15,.,CASSPRTSGGYEQYF,TGTGCCAGCAGCCCCAGGACTAGCGGGGGTTACGAGCAGTACTTC
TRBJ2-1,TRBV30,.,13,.,CAWSTYTSNEQFF,TGTGCCTGGAGTACCTATACAAGCAATGAGCAGTTCTTC
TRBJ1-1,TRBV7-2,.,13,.,CASKSSGAREAFF,TGTGCCAGCAAGTCTTCAGGGGCGCGAGAAGCTTTCTTT
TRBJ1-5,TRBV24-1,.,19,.,CATSELGRTTVYSNQPQHF,TGTGCCACCAGTGAACTGGGACGGACGACCGTGTATAGCAATCAGCCCCAGCATTTT
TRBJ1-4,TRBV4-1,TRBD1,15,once,CASSQVDRGSEKLFF,TGCGCCAGCAGCCAAGTGGACAGGGGGAGCGAAAAACTGTTTTTT
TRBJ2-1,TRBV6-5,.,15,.,CASTAGSPTYNEQFF,TGTGCCAGCACGGCCGGGTCACCCACCTACAATGAGCAGTTCTTC
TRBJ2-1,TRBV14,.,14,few,CASSQNWPGGEQFF,TGTGCCAGCAGCCAAAATTGGCCCGGAGGTGAGCAGTTCTTC
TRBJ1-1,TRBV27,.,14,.,CASSSGNMNTEAFF,TGTGCCAGCAGTTCCGGTAATATGAACACTGAAGCTTTCTTT
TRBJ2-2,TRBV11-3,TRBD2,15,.,CASSISGSNTGELFF,TGTGCCAGCAGTATTAGCGGGTCGAACACCGGGGAGCTGTTTTTT
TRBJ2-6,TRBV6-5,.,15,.,CASSYSGPGANVLTF,TGTGCCAGCAGTTACTCGGGTCCTGGGGCCAACGTCCTGACTTTC
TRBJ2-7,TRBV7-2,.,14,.,CASSEGGQIYEQYF,TGTGCCAGTTCGGAGGGGGGACAAATATACGAGCAGTACTTC
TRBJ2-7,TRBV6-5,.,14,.,CASSPHRDVHEQYF,TGTGCCAGCAGTCCTCACAGGGACGTCCACGAGCAGTACTTC
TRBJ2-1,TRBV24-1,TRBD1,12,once,CATQGQYNEQFF,TGTGCCACCCAGGGACAGTACAATGAGCAGTTCTTC
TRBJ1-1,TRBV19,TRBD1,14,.,CATDRGLMGTEAFF,TGTGCCACGGACAGGGGGCTCATGGGCACTGAAGCTTTCTTT
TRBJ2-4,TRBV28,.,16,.,CASSLRLGLAKNIQYF,TGTGCCAGCAGTTTACGTCTGGGTCTAGCCAAAAACATTCAGTACTTC
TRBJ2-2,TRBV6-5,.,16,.,CASSYQTPGGTGELFF,TGTGCCAGCAGTTACCAAACCCCTGGAGGCACCGGGGAGCTGTTTTTT
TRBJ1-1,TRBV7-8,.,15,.,CASSLARGTGVKAFF,TGTGCCAGCAGCTTAGCCCGAGGCACCGGAGTCAAAGCTTTCTTT
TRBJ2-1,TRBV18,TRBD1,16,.,CASSPLTGGGYNEQFF,TGTGCCAGCTCACCTCTAACAGGGGGCGGCTACAATGAGCAGTTCTTC
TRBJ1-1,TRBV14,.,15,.,CASSPLEGVNTEAFF,TGTGCCAGCAGCCCCTTAGAGGGCGTGAACACTGAAGCTTTCTTT
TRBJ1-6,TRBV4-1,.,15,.,CASSPEGRGTTPLHF,TGCGCCAGCAGTCCTGAGGGGAGGGGAACAACACCCCTCCACTTT
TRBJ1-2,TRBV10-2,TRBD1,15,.,CASSEGVQGNHGYTF,TGCGCCAGCAGTGAAGGGGTACAGGGGAACCATGGCTACACCTTC
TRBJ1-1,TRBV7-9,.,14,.,CASSYGRGYTEAFF,TGTGCCAGCAGCTACGGGAGGGGGTATACTGAAGCTTTCTTT
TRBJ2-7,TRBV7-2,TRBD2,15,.,CASSLLAGGHYEQYF,TGTGCCAGCAGCTTACTCGCGGGGGGGCACTACGAGCAGTACTTC
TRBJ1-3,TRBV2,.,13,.,CASEAPSGNTIYF,TGTGCCTCTGAGGCCCCCTCTGGAAACACCATATATTTT
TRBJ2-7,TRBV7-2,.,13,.,CASSLEGRYEQYF,TGTGCCAGCAGCTTAGAGGGTCGGTACGAGCAGTACTTC
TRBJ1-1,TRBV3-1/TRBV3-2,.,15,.,CASRPESGSGTEAFF,TGTGCCAGCAGACCCGAGTCGGGGAGTGGCACTGAAGCTTTCTTT
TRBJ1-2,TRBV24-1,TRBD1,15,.,CATSDRDRGNYGYTF,TGTGCCACCAGTGATCGGGACAGGGGAAACTATGGCTACACCTTC
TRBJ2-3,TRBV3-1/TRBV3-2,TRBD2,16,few,CASSSWTSGGTDTQYF,TGTGCCAGCAGCTCATGGACTAGCGGGGGGACAGATACGCAGTATTTT
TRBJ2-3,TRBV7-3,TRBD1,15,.,CASSSTGSFADTQYF,TGTGCCAGCAGCTCGACAGGGAGTTTCGCAGATACGCAGTATTTT
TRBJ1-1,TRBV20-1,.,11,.,CSGTPNTEAFF,TGCAGTGGGACCCCTAACACTGAAGCTTTCTTT
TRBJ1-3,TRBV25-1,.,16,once,CASSEYGGVGGNTIYF,TGTGCCAGCAGTGAATACGGAGGGGTAGGTGGAAACACCATATATTTT
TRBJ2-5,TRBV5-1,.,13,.,CASSFRLGETQYF,TGCGCCAGCAGCTTCCGGCTCGGGGAGACCCAGTACTTC
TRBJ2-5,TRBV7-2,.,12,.,CASSLLLETQYF,TGTGCCAGCAGCTTGTTGTTAGAGACCCAGTACTTC
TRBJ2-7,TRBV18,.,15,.,CASSPLGGNSYEQYF,TGTGCCAGCTCACCTCTTGGGGGAAACTCTTACGAGCAGTACTTC